These 22 T cell receptor beta chains were all obtained from the same sample, sequenced in a study of blood T cell repertoires in COVID-19. Clones were read by immunoSEQ multiplex PCR, and TCRdb kept only the in-frame ones, dropping some. Of roughly 250,000 clones listed, over 80% are singletons. The sequenced sample consisted of PBMCs or T cells enriched from blood (not recorded which). These receptors came from a human donor in a cohort exposed to, infected with or recovered from COVID-19 (not recorded which). The donor label of this sample is uncertain.

On this clone itself: This CDR3 is also generated by other DNA sequences in the sample. This chain joins TRBV30 and TRBJ1-1; D not certain. V was trimmed by 2 bases and J by 4 bases, leaving 8 bases between them. The V gene's germline CDR1 is GTSNPN and CDR2 SVGIG (reference sequence). The CDR3 sequence is 12 residues long. DNA of the CDR3: TGTGCCTGGAGTAGCGGAGGCACTGAAGCTTTCTTT. Its protein is CAWSSGGTEAFF.

The chain employs TRBV3-1 (or the pseudogene TRBV3-2) and TRBJ1-2; D gene ambiguous. CDR3 length: 14 residues. V was trimmed by 5 bases and J by 5 bases, leaving 15 bases between them. CDR1 and CDR2 from the germline V gene are LGHDT and YNNKEL (reference sequence). The CDR3 DNA reads as TGTGCCAGCAGCTCCCCACCCCGGGATTATGGCTACACCTTC. Amino acid sequence: CASSSPPRDYGYTF.

This chain connects TRBV5-4 to TRBJ2-1; D is uncertain. V lost 6 bases to trimming and J lost 4 bases, with 14 bases between them. The CDR3 runs to 14 residues. Germline values: CDR1 SGHNT, CDR2 YYREEE (reference sequence). In nucleotides, the CDR3 is TGTGCCAGCAACTCACCCCCATCGTACAATGAGCAGTTCTTC. It codes for CASNSPPSYNEQFF.

At least ten counts were recorded for this clone. V usage is TRBV30 and J usage is TRBJ2-3, with 13 bases fitting TRBD2. The CDR3 sequence is 17 residues long. In germline, CDR1 is GTSNPN, CDR2 SVGIG (reference sequence). Germline trimming cut 1 base from V and 5 bases from J; bases unmatched to any gene: 9. CDR3 DNA sequence: TGTGCCTGGAGTGGACGGGTAGGACTAGCGGGGGAAGATACGCAGTATTTT. Its translation is CAWSGRVGLAGEDTQYF.

The chain carries TRBV4-1 and TRBJ2-6, with D possibly being TRBD1 (5 bases). CDR3 length: 16 amino acids. CDR1 and CDR2 from the germline V gene are MGHRA and YSYEKL. V lost 4 bases to trimming and J lost 4 bases, with 14 bases between them. CDR3 coding DNA: TGCGCCAGCAGCCGCCTTCGACAGAGGGGGGCCAACGTCCTGACTTTC. Translation: CASSRLRQRGANVLTF.

A remark on this clone: The DNA is left out, because the CDR3 cannot be placed on it with certainty; the CDR3 is given as TCRdb lists it. The sample contains more than one DNA sequence encoding this CDR3. This chain uses TRBV19 with TRBJ1-2. CDR1 LNHDA and CDR2 SQIVND come from the germline V gene (reference sequence). The CDR3 has 11 amino acids, counting both end residues. CDR3: CASTSGYGYTF.

This clone was counted between two and nine times. The rearrangement joins TRBV13 to TRBJ2-7, with D hard to call. V shed 3 bases and J shed 2 bases, with 11 bases lying between them. The V gene's germline CDR1 is PRHDT and CDR2 FYEKMQ (reference sequence). CDR3 size: 14 residues. CDR3 in amino acids: CASSFSSGPYEQYF. CDR3 sequence (DNA): TGTGCCAGCAGCTTCTCCTCCGGTCCCTACGAGCAGTACTTC.

The chain carries TRBV29-1 and TRBJ2-7, with D possibly TRBD1 on 6 matching bases. Looked up from germline, CDR1 is SQVTM and CDR2 is ANQGSEA. This CDR3 has 15 residues. V was shortened by 0 bases and J by 2 bases, with 14 bases between the two germline ends. The CDR3 region is CSVEDAFPGAYEQYF. CDR3 DNA: TGCAGCGTTGAAGATGCGTTTCCAGGGGCCTACGAGCAGTACTTC.

This clone was counted once. V usage is TRBV27 and J usage is TRBJ2-2, with 11 bases fitting TRBD1. The germline CDR1 and CDR2 sequences are MNHEY and SMNVEV (reference sequence). The CDR3 is 15 amino acids. Unmatched junction bases numbered 6, after V lost 5 bases and J lost 7 bases. CDR3 protein: CASSRGQGAGGELFF. The CDR3 bases are TGTGCCAGCAGTAGAGGACAGGGGGCGGGCGGGGAGCTGTTTTTT.

This chain uses TRBV30 with TRBJ1-5; D call uncertain. Germline V gene lookup returns CDR1 GTSNPN and CDR2 SVGIG (reference sequence). V was shortened by 3 bases and J by 1 base, with 4 bases between the two germline ends. The CDR3 contains 12 residues. The CDR3 region has the DNA TGTGCCTGGAGCCAGAGCAATCAGCCCCAGCATTTT. It encodes CAWSQSNQPQHF.

The chain recombines TRBV4-3 with TRBJ2-1, with no clear D. This CDR3 comprises 20 residues. Germline V gives CDR1 LGHNA, CDR2 YSLEER. The ends were cut back, 0 bases at V and 0 bases at J, with 21 bases in the middle. The CDR3 DNA reads TGCGCCAGCAGCCAAGAGGCGGCAGTTGGTAGATTAAGCTCCTACAATGAGCAGTTCTTC. Translated, it gives CASSQEAAVGRLSSYNEQFF.

This chain links TRBV10-3 with TRBJ2-7, with 11 nucleotides matching TRBD2. This CDR3 is 15 amino acids long. The V and J ends lost 7 bases and 5 bases, in that order; junction bases with no gene match: 10. Germline V gene lookup returns CDR1 ENHRY and CDR2 SYGVKD. The CDR3 nucleotides read TGTGCCATCAAGGAGGGACTAGCGGCCTTCGACGAGCAGTACTTC. Protein product: CAIKEGLAAFDEQYF.

V usage is TRBV27 and J usage is TRBJ1-6, with 8 bases aligning to TRBD1. Trimming cost V 5 bases and J 7 bases; bases outside gene matches: 4. Germline lookup yields CDR1 MNHEY and CDR2 SMNVEV (reference sequence). CDR3 size: 14 residues. The CDR3 sequence is CASSLQGENSPLHF. In DNA form, the CDR3 reads TGTGCCAGCAGTCTACAGGGGGAGAATTCACCCCTCCACTTT.

The V call is TRBV18, the J call TRBJ2-5; tentatively, D is TRBD1 (6 bases). With 6 bases removed from V and 4 bases from J, the gap between germline ends came to 15 bases. The CDR3 loop spans 14 amino acids. Per the germline V gene, CDR1 is KGHSH and CDR2 is LQKENI. For the CDR3, the DNA is TGTGCCAGCTCCCCAGGGACATCCCGAGAGACCCAGTACTTC. Protein: CASSPGTSRETQYF.

This chain uses TRBV13 with TRBJ1-2; maybe TRBD1 (6 bases). The V and J ends lost 3 bases and 5 bases respectively, with 19 bases between them. CDR1 is PRHDT and CDR2 is FYEKMQ in the germline V gene (reference sequence). The CDR3 is 16 amino acids. The CDR3 region is CASSFRQDRADYGYTF. CDR3 nucleotide sequence: TGTGCCAGCAGCTTTAGACAGGATCGGGCTGATTATGGCTACACCTTC.

The rearrangement joins TRBV12-2 to TRBJ1-4; the table names TRBD1, a call not compared with the DNA. TRBV12-2 is recorded as a pseudogene. There are 16 residues in the CDR3. The CDR3: CASHPPRTGYEEKLFF. CDR3 nucleotide sequence: TGTGCAAGTCACCCACCTCGGACAGGGTATGAAGAAAAACTGTTTTTT.

The V and J genes are TRBV14 and TRBJ1-2, with TRBD1 as a possible D gene (6 bases). This CDR3 is 13 amino acids long. The V and J ends lost 1 base and 4 bases respectively, with 7 bases between them. Germline values: CDR1 SGHDN, CDR2 FVKESK. The CDR3 loop reads CASSQVRGYGYTF. The DNA for the CDR3 is TGTGCCAGCAGCCAAGTCAGGGGCTATGGCTACACCTTC.

The chain has TRBV27 and TRBJ1-1; D perhaps matches TRBD1 (6 bases). Trimming took 5 bases from V and 3 from J, leaving 16 bases between them. The CDR3 covers 15 residues. Germline CDR1 is MNHEY and CDR2 is SMNVEV (reference sequence). The CDR3 protein is CASSPRRGAYTEAFF. Here the CDR3 DNA reads TGTGCCAGCAGTCCCCGGCGGGGGGCCTACACTGAAGCTTTCTTT.

The CDR3 coding sequence is TGTGCCAGCAGCCAAGAGACTAGCGGGTCAGATACGCAGTATTTT. Translation gives CASSQETSGSDTQYF. The chain employs TRBV3-1 (or the pseudogene TRBV3-2) and TRBJ2-3; TRBD2 aligns across 10 bases. From germline, CDR1 is LGHDT and CDR2 YNNKEL (reference sequence). The CDR3 runs to 15 residues. V was pared by 0 bases and J by 4 bases, with 1 base of the junction left unmatched.

V is TRBV5-4 and J is TRBJ2-3, with D possibly matching TRBD1 (5 bases). CDR3 length: 15 residues. V was pared by 4 bases and J by 6 bases, with 18 bases between. The germline V gene has CDR1 SGHNT and CDR2 YYREEE (reference sequence). The CDR3 region has the DNA TGTGCCAGCAGCCGGGTGGCAGGGCGACCGGATACGCAGTATTTT. Amino acid sequence: CASSRVAGRPDTQYF.

As to this clone: A junction boundary mismatches the germline segment, possibly from a read error. The chain uses TRBV2 and TRBJ1-4, with D maybe TRBD1 (6 bases). CDR3 length: 16 amino acids. Looked up from germline, CDR1 is SNHLY and CDR2 is FYNNEI. CDR3 DNA: TGTGCCAGCAGCGAAGACAGGCTTGGTTCTAATGAAAAACTGTTTTTT. This encodes CASSEDRLGSNEKLFF.

This clone was seen repeatedly, ten times or more. The chain is built from TRBV11-2 and TRBJ2-7; 9 positions agree with TRBD1. Germline V gives CDR1 SGHAT, CDR2 FQNNGV. The junction had 4 bases not matched to a gene; V was cut back by 4 bases and J by 9 bases. The CDR3 has 12 residues. The CDR3 coding sequence is TGTGCCAGCAGCTGGGACAGGGCGACGCAGTACTTC. Translating gives CASSWDRATQYF.